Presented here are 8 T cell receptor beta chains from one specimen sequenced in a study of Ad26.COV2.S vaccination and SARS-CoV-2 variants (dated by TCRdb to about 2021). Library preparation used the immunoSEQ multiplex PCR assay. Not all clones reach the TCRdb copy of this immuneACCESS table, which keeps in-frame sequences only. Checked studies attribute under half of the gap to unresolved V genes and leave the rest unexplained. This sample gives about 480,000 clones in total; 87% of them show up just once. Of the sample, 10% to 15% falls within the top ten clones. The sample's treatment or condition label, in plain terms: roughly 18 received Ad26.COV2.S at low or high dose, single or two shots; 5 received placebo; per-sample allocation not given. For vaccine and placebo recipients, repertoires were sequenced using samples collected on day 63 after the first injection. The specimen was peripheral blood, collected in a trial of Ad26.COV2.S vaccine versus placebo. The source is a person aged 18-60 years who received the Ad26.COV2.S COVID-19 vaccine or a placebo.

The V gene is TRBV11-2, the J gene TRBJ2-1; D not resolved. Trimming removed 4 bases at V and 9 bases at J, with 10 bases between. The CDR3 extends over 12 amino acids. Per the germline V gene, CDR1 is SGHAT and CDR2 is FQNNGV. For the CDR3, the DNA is TGTGCCAGCAGCTCAGATTGGGCTGAGCAGTTCTTC. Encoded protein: CASSSDWAEQFF.

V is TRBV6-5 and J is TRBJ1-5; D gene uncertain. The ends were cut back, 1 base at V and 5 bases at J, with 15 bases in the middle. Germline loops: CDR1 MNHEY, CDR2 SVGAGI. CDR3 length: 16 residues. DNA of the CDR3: TGTGCCAGCAGTTACTGGGCCACCTTGGTAGATCAGCCCCAGCATTTT. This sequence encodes CASSYWATLVDQPQHF.

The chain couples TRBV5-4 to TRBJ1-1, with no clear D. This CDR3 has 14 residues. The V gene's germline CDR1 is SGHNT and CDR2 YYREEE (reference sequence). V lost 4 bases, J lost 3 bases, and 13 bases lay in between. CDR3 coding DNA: TGTGCCAGCAGCGGAGGAGGCGTCTACACTGAAGCTTTCTTT. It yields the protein CASSGGGVYTEAFF.

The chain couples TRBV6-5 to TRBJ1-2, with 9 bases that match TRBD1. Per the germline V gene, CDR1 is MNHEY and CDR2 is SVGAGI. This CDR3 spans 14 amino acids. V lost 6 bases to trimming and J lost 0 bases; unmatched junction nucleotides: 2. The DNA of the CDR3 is TGTGCCAGCAGCCGACAGGGGGCTAACTATGGCTACACCTTC. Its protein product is CASSRQGANYGYTF.

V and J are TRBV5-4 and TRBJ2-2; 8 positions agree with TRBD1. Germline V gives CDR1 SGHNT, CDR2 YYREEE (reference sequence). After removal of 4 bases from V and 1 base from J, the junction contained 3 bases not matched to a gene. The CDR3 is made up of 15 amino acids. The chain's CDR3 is CASSLQGVNTGELFF. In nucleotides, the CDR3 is TGTGCCAGCAGCCTACAGGGGGTGAACACCGGGGAGCTGTTTTTT.

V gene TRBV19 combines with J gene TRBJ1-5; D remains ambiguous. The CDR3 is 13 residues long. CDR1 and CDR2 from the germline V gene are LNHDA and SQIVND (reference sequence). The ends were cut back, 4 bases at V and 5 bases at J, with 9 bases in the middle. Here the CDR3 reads CASSTTNYQPQHF. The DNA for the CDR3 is TGTGCCAGTAGTACCACGAACTATCAGCCCCAGCATTTT.

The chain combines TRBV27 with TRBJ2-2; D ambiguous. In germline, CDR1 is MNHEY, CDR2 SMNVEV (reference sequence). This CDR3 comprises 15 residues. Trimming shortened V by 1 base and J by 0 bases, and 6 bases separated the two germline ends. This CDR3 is CASSLFLTNTGELFF. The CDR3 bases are TGTGCCAGCAGTTTATTTTTGACGAACACCGGGGAGCTGTTTTTT.

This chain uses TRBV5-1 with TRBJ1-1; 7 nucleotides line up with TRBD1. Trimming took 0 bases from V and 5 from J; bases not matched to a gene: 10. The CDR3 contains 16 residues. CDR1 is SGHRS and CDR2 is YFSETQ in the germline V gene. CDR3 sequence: CASSLGAGGLATEAFF. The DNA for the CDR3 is TGCGCCAGCAGCTTGGGGGCAGGGGGTTTGGCGACTGAAGCTTTCTTT.